The next 4 T cell receptor beta chains were all read from a single sample in a study of siplizumab effects on memory and regulatory T cells. Generated by immunoSEQ multiplex PCR, the TCRdb table keeps only in-frame clones and is missing some. The repertoire holds 110,000 or so clones, with about 92% as singletons. The sequenced material came from Tregs sorted from blood. These receptors all stem from a human donor in good health.

The V call is TRBV27, the J call TRBJ2-7, with D possibly being TRBD2 (5 bases). The CDR3 is 14 residues long. Germline lookup yields CDR1 MNHEY and CDR2 SMNVEV (reference sequence). Trimming removed 6 bases from V and 5 bases from J, with 17 bases in between. The CDR3 sequence is CASRPFLDYHEQYF. CDR3 nucleotide sequence: TGTGCCAGCAGGCCATTCCTAGACTACCACGAGCAGTACTTC.

The rearrangement joins TRBV5-4 to TRBJ2-3; possible D gene TRBD1, 5 bases. The length of the CDR3 is 13 residues. V was pared by 1 base and J by 4 bases, with 7 bases between. The germline V gene encodes CDR1 SGHNT and CDR2 YYREEE (reference sequence). This chain's CDR3 is CASSLKGPDTQYF. The CDR3 region has the DNA TGTGCCAGCAGCTTGAAGGGGCCAGATACGCAGTATTTT. The full variable domain, completed using reference TRBV5-4 and TRBJ2-3, is ETGVTQSPTHLIKTRGQQVTLRCSSQSGHNTVSWYQQALGQGPQFIFQYYREEENGRGNFPPRFSGLQFPNYSSELNVNALELDDSALYLCASSLKGPDTQYFGPGTRLTVL.

This chain connects TRBV30 to TRBJ1-2, with TRBD1 as a possible D gene (6 bases). The germline CDR1 and CDR2 sequences are GTSNPN and SVGIG (reference sequence). This CDR3 contains 13 residues. With 1 base removed from V and 7 bases from J, the gap between germline ends came to 13 bases. The CDR3 region is CAWSGGGLGGYTF. CDR3 nucleotides: TGTGCCTGGAGTGGTGGGGGGCTAGGTGGCTACACCTTC. Supplemented by reference TRBV30 and TRBJ1-2, the full variable domain reads SQTIHQWPATLVQPVGSPLSLECTVEGTSNPNLYWYRQAAGRGLQLLFYSVGIGQISSEVPQNLSASRPQDRQFILSSKKLLLSDSGFYLCAWSGGGLGGYTFGSGTRLTVV.

V is TRBV12-2 and J is TRBJ1-1; no DNA check was done on the table's D call, TRBD1. TRBV12-2 is shown as a pseudogene. The CDR3 runs 15 residues. Here the CDR3 reads CASRPQGRRNTEAFF. CDR3 DNA sequence: TGTGCAAGTCGCCCTCAGGGTCGGCGGAACACTGAAGCTTTCTTT.